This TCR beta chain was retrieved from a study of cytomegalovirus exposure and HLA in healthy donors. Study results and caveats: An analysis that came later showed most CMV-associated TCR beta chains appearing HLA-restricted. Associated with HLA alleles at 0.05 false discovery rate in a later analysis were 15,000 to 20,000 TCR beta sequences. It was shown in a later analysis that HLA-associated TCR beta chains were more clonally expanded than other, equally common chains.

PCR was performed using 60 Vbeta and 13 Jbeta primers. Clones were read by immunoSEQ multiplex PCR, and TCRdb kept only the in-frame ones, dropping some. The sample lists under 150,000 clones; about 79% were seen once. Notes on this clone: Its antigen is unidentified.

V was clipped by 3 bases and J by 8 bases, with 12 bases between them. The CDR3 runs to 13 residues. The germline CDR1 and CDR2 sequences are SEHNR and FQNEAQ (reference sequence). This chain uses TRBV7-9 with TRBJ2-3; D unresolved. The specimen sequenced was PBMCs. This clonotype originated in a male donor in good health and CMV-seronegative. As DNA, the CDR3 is TGTGCCAGCAGCTTGTCCATCCGGTCTACGCAGTATTTT. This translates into CASSLSIRSTQYF.